Here is one TCR beta chain with its context. Its target is unknown. The CDR3 is made up of 16 amino acids. Germline values: CDR1 SGHAT, CDR2 FQNNGV. V lost 3 bases to trimming and J lost 5 bases; unmatched junction nucleotides: 7. Using immunoSEQ multiplex PCR, the repertoire was profiled, and TCRdb retains in-frame clones only, with some absent. Among tens of thousands of clones listed, roughly 84% were seen once. These data belong to a study of OX40 agonist ivuxolimab in advanced cancers. Study information: The dose-escalation cohort had hepatocellular carcinoma, melanoma, renal cell or head and neck cancer.

Whole-study results and caveats: Both blood CD4+ and CD8+ T cells showed clonal growth by week 6 at 0.1 to 3.0 mg/kg.

The TCR sequence derives from an adult with an advanced solid tumor such as melanoma, head and neck, liver or kidney cancer. The source was CD4+ or CD8+ T cells sorted from blood, collected in a trial of the OX40 agonist ivuxolimab. The chain joins TRBV11-2 to TRBJ1-4; 9 positions match TRBD1. For the CDR3, the DNA is TGTGCCAGCAGCTTCACAGGGGGCTGGGAGAATGAAAAACTGTTTTTT. This codes for CASSFTGGWENEKLFF.